The entry below describes one T cell receptor beta chain. Naive CD8 cells were CD45RO-negative, positively selected for CCR7, excluding terminally differentiated effector memory CD45RA+ cells. This sample was included in a study of shared clonotypes between healthy human individuals. The protocol was immunoSEQ multiplex PCR, while the TCRdb copy is restricted to in-frame clones and leaves out a portion. The data contain millions of clones, 93% of them singletons. Germline V lookup: CDR1 SGHAT, CDR2 FQNNGV. Trimming took 5 bases from V and 2 from J, leaving 18 bases between them. This CDR3 is built from 16 residues.

This receptor was obtained from a young man in good health. Some clones in this sample may be carry-over from other donors' samples. Sequencing input: naive CD8+ T cells from PBMCs. V usage is TRBV11-2 and J usage is TRBJ2-5, with D perhaps TRBD1 (6 bases). The CDR3 here is CASSLGQRLLQETQYF. CDR3 DNA: TGTGCCAGCAGCCTGGGACAAAGGCTACTACAAGAGACCCAGTACTTC.